Listed below are T cell receptor beta chains from one sample, sequenced in a study of shared clonotypes between healthy human individuals. Libraries were prepared by immunoSEQ multiplex PCR; TCRdb keeps only in-frame clonotypes and omits some of them. The sample shows about 2.3 million clones, around 90% of them seen only once. The sample comprised naive CD4+ T cells from PBMCs. The receptors stem from a man younger than 35 in good health. Some clones in this sample may be carry-over from other donors' samples. The CDR3 runs from the conserved cysteine through the conserved F or W. D genes are given only for firm matches. Clone size is shown for a subset of rows, as once, few, many or a class of expanded clone.

D gene	V gene	J gene	clone size	CDR3 DNA	CDR3 protein
NA	TRBV11-2	TRBJ1-1	NA	TGTGCCAGCAGCTTAATGGGGGGAAAGGTCACTGAAGCTTTCTTT	CASSLMGGKVTEAFF
TRBD2	TRBV6-1	TRBJ2-7	once	TGTGCCAGCGGAGGGGCTAGCGGGAGATACGAGCAGTACTTC	CASGGASGRYEQYF
NA	TRBV7-2	TRBJ2-3	once	TGTGCCAGCAGCTTTTTGGCTACTACAGATACGCAGTATTTT	CASSFLATTDTQYF
NA	TRBV6-1	TRBJ2-7	NA	TGTGCCAGCAGTTCCAGGGCATACTACGAGCAGTACTTC	CASSSRAYYEQYF
TRBD1	TRBV29-1	TRBJ2-4	once	TGCAGCACCACAGGGGGCAGTGGGACCAAAAACATTCAGTACTTC	CSTTGGSGTKNIQYF
TRBD2	TRBV7-6	TRBJ2-1	NA	TGTGCCAGCAGCACGATGGGAGCGGGAGCGCACAATGAGCAGTTCTTC	CASSTMGAGAHNEQFF
TRBD1	TRBV30	TRBJ1-5	NA	TGTGCCTGGAGGGCCGGGACAGGGGGATTTCAGCCCCAGCATTTT	CAWRAGTGGFQPQHF
NA	TRBV30	TRBJ2-7	NA	TGTGCCTGGAGTGTACGGCAGGTCGATCCCTACGAGCAGTACTTC	CAWSVRQVDPYEQYF
NA	TRBV28	TRBJ1-4	NA	TGTGCCAGCGGACCCGAAAAACTGTTTTTT	CASGPEKLFF
TRBD2	TRBV28	TRBJ2-1	NA	TGTGCCAGCAGTTTCTCTAGCGGGAGTTCAGGGTTCTTC	CASSFSSGSSGFF
NA	TRBV5-1	TRBJ1-1	NA	TGCGCCAGCAGCCTGGAGGTCCGACTTTCCGCTGAAGCTTTCTTT	CASSLEVRLSAEAFF
NA	TRBV2	TRBJ1-3	NA	TGTGCCAGCAGTGAATACGGCAGTGCCGGAAACACCATATATTTT	CASSEYGSAGNTIYF
TRBD2	TRBV6-1	TRBJ2-5	NA	TGTGCCAGCAGTGGGTTACTAGCGGCCCAAGAGACCCAGTACTTC	CASSGLLAAQETQYF
NA	TRBV4-3	TRBJ1-2	NA	TGCGCCAGCAGCCAAGTTTACAGCCAAAACTATGGCTACACCTTC	CASSQVYSQNYGYTF
NA	TRBV6-5	TRBJ1-2	NA	TGTGCCAGCAGTACACGGGGGGAGCTTGGCTACACCTTC	CASSTRGELGYTF
TRBD1	TRBV7-2	TRBJ1-1	NA	TGTGCCAGCAGCTGGGACAGATACACTGAAGCTTTCTTT	CASSWDRYTEAFF
NA	TRBV27	TRBJ1-5	NA	TGTGCCAGCAGTCCTGTTGGGGATCATGGTCAGCCCCAGCATTTT	CASSPVGDHGQPQHF
NA	TRBV6-6	TRBJ2-1	NA	TGTGCCAGCAGCCCCAGATTGAGGAGCTCCTACAATGAGCAGTTCTTC	CASSPRLRSSYNEQFF
NA	TRBV5-1	TRBJ2-3	NA	TGCGCCAGCAGCTTGGGATGGACCCCGTCGGGAGATACGCAGTATTTT	CASSLGWTPSGDTQYF
NA	TRBV28	TRBJ1-4	NA	TGTGCCAGCAGTTTGGGAGGACTTAAACTGTTTTTT	CASSLGGLKLFF
TRBD1	TRBV18	TRBJ1-2	few	TGTGCCAGCTCACCGATGGGACAGCTTCCAGCCCACTACACCTTC	CASSPMGQLPAHYTF
NA	TRBV27	TRBJ2-7	NA	TGTGCCAGCAGCCAAAGAGGGGAGTTAACCTACGAGCAGTACTTC	CASSQRGELTYEQYF
TRBD1	TRBV5-1	TRBJ2-5	NA	TGCGCCAGCAGCTTTGGTGGCCGACTTAGACAGGGAGAGACCCAGTACTTC	CASSFGGRLRQGETQYF
TRBD1	TRBV9	TRBJ2-5	NA	TGTGCCAGCAGCTTGGGACAGGGCTGGGGGGAGACCCAGTACTTC	CASSLGQGWGETQYF
NA	TRBV6-1	TRBJ2-1	once	TGTGCCAGCAGTCTTCAGGACTTCTACAATGAGCAGTTCTTC	CASSLQDFYNEQFF
NA	TRBV28	TRBJ2-7	once	TGTGCCAGCAGGACAAATCGGGTTAAAAGCTCCTACGAGCAGTACTTC	CASRTNRVKSSYEQYF
NA	TRBV7-8	TRBJ2-5	NA	TGTGCCAGCAGCTTGGGTGGGCAGGGAAGGGGAGAGACCCAGTACTTC	CASSLGGQGRGETQYF
NA	TRBV4-3	TRBJ2-1	NA	TGCGCCAGCAGCCAAGCACCGCCACTAACCGACAATGAGCAGTTCTTC	CASSQAPPLTDNEQFF
NA	TRBV20-1	TRBJ1-2	NA	TGCAGTCCTCGGGGGGTTGGCTACACCTTC	CSPRGVGYTF
TRBD1	TRBV5-4	TRBJ1-3	NA	TGTGCCAGCAGCTCTCGGGACAGGGCCCCTCATCCTGGAAACACCATATATTTT	CASSSRDRAPHPGNTIYF
NA	TRBV7-2	TRBJ2-1	NA	TGTGCCAGCAGCTTACGCGGGGCGGGGGAGCAGTTCTTC	CASSLRGAGEQFF
TRBD1	TRBV27	TRBJ1-6	NA	TGTGCCAGCAGGCGACAGGGCGCAACCAATTCACCCCTCCACTTT	CASRRQGATNSPLHF
NA	TRBV7-9	TRBJ1-5	NA	TGTGCCAGCAGCTTCGGGGGAAATCAGCCCCAGCATTTT	CASSFGGNQPQHF
NA	TRBV4-1	TRBJ1-6	NA	TGCGCCAGCAGCCAAGAGCTGGGGGGCGGTTCACCCCTCCACTTT	CASSQELGGGSPLHF
TRBD2	TRBV7-2	TRBJ2-3	NA	TGTGCCAGCAGCTTCACTAGCGGGATGCATTTT	CASSFTSGMHF